These 11 T cell receptor beta chains share one sample of origin, sequenced in a study of shared clonotypes between healthy human individuals. TCRdb keeps only in-frame clones here, not all; method: immunoSEQ multiplex PCR. This sample has millions of clones, with about 92% found just once. The specimen was naive CD4+ T cells sorted from blood. Subset here: CD45RA+ positively selected. These receptors originate from a man between 18 and 29 years old in good health.

CDR3 in DNA: TGCGCCAGCAGCCAAGGAGGGGATGGGACTGAAGCTTTCTTT. Its protein is CASSQGGDGTEAFF. V and J are TRBV4-3 and TRBJ1-1; tentatively, D is TRBD1 (5 bases). V gave up 1 base and J gave up 5 bases, with 11 bases separating them. This CDR3 comprises 14 residues. The germline gives CDR1 LGHNA, CDR2 YSLEER.

The chain has TRBV5-3 and TRBJ1-6; 10 bases fit TRBD1. TRBV5-3 is an open reading frame whose function is uncertain. Germline trimming cut 4 bases from V and 7 bases from J; bases unmatched to any gene: 8. The CDR3 totals 16 residues. The CDR3 coding sequence is TGTGCCAGAAGCATCGGGACAGGGGCGAGGAATTCACCCCTCCACTTT. It is translated as CARSIGTGARNSPLHF.

This chain uses TRBV9 with TRBJ2-5; 7 nucleotides agree with TRBD2. The CDR3 totals 15 residues. Germline CDR1 and CDR2: SGDLS and YYNGEE. V gave up 3 bases and J gave up 5 bases; unmatched junction bases: 10. Here the CDR3 reads CASSGPGGRGETQYF. The CDR3 bases are TGTGCCAGCAGCGGTCCTGGCGGGAGAGGGGAGACCCAGTACTTC.

This clone was detected only once. The V call is TRBV27, the J call TRBJ2-7; D ambiguous. Germline CDR1 reads MNHEY; CDR2 reads SMNVEV (reference sequence). Trimming left V 2 bases short and J 3 bases short, with 11 bases between. The CDR3 is 14 amino acids. In DNA form, the CDR3 reads TGTGCCAGCAGTTTAAGAGGTAACGTCTACGAGCAGTACTTC. As protein: CASSLRGNVYEQYF.

The chain recombines TRBV15 with TRBJ1-2; D remains ambiguous. The CDR3 runs to 19 residues. Germline V gives CDR1 LNHNV, CDR2 YYDKDF (reference sequence). With 0 bases removed from V and 7 bases from J, the gap between germline ends came to 27 bases. Here the CDR3 reads CATSRDLAAAERRSGGYTF. CDR3 coding DNA: TGTGCCACCAGCAGAGATCTGGCGGCAGCCGAAAGGCGTAGTGGTGGCTACACCTTC.

The V gene is TRBV19, the J gene TRBJ2-7, with unresolved D. CDR1 LNHDA and CDR2 SQIVND come from the germline V gene (reference sequence). The CDR3 runs 13 residues. V lost 4 bases and J 1 base, leaving 8 bases between the germline ends. The CDR3 nucleotides are TGTGCCAGTAGTAAAGGCAGATCCTACGAGCAGTACTTC. Translated: CASSKGRSYEQYF.

The chain joins TRBV6-4 to TRBJ2-3; 9 bases match TRBD1. The V gene's germline CDR1 is MRHNA and CDR2 SNTAGT. This CDR3 region has 14 residues. The V gene end was trimmed by 8 bases and the J gene end by 4 bases; junction bases not matched to a gene: 7. The CDR3 DNA is TGTGCCAGCGCAAAGAGGACAGGGGCAGATACGCAGTATTTT. It yields the protein CASAKRTGADTQYF.

The rearrangement joins TRBV6-5 to TRBJ2-1; TRBD2 is a possible D gene (5 bases). The V gene's germline CDR1 is MNHEY and CDR2 SVGAGI. This CDR3 contains 15 residues. Trimming shortened V by 7 bases and J by 0 bases, and 13 bases separated the two germline ends. The CDR3 nucleotides are TGTGCCAGCACTCCGGACTGGGGCTCCTACAATGAGCAGTTCTTC. Translating it yields CASTPDWGSYNEQFF.

For this clone: Other DNA sequences in the sample encode the same CDR3. CDR3 loop: CASSPGGLGTEAFF. CDR3 nucleotide sequence: TGTGCCAGCAGCCCTGGGGGCCTCGGGACTGAAGCTTTCTTT. The chain joins TRBV6-5 to TRBJ1-1; tentative D call: TRBD1 (6 bases). The CDR3 length is 14 residues. V lost 6 bases and J lost 5, with 16 bases in between. Per the germline V gene, CDR1 is MNHEY and CDR2 is SVGAGI.

The chain employs TRBV4-1 and TRBJ1-1, with D perhaps matching TRBD1 (5 bases). The germline V gene encodes CDR1 MGHRA and CDR2 YSYEKL. Deletions cut 2 bases from V and 1 base from J, with 8 bases between. The CDR3 spans 14 residues. CDR3 sequence reads: CASSQYGANTEAFF. The CDR3 DNA follows: TGCGCCAGCAGCCAATACGGGGCGAACACTGAAGCTTTCTTT.

The CDR3 reads CASSSTGDTEAFF. DNA for the CDR3: TGTGCCAGCAGCAGCACAGGGGACACTGAAGCTTTCTTT. The chain joins TRBV9 to TRBJ1-1; 7 bases align to TRBD1. The CDR3 loop spans 13 amino acids. Looked up from germline, CDR1 is SGDLS and CDR2 is YYNGEE. Losses at the gene ends were 4 bases for V and 3 bases for J; bases not matched to a gene: 3.